This T cell receptor beta chain emerged from a study of shared clonotypes between healthy human individuals. Overall study results and limits: About 5.2% was the fraction of naive CD4 clonotypes found shared across several donors.

Only CD45RO-negative cells positively selected for CCR7 counted as naive CD8 cells, so terminally differentiated effector memory CD45RA+ cells were excluded. In the case of this clone: Its antigen is currently unknown.

Sorted-subset replicate PCRs used approximately 200 ng of genomic DNA. This amount corresponded to 25,000 to 30,000 T cell genomes. Only in-frame clones appear in the TCRdb table, and some are missing; sequencing was by immunoSEQ multiplex PCR. The repertoire holds around 2.1 million clones, with roughly 91% as singletons. Looked up from germline, CDR1 is MNHEY and CDR2 is SMNVEV (reference sequence). The CDR3 contains 15 residues. V gave up 2 bases and J gave up 7 bases, with 18 bases separating them. The receptor comes from a man between 18 and 29 years old in good health. Some clones in this sample may be carry-over from other donors' samples. The sample comprised naive CD8+ T cells from PBMCs. The rearrangement uses TRBV27 and TRBJ2-7; tentatively, D is TRBD2 (5 bases). DNA for the CDR3: TGTGCCAGCAGTTTAATATCGGGGATGTTGTGGGAGCAGTACTTC. Its translation: CASSLISGMLWEQYF.